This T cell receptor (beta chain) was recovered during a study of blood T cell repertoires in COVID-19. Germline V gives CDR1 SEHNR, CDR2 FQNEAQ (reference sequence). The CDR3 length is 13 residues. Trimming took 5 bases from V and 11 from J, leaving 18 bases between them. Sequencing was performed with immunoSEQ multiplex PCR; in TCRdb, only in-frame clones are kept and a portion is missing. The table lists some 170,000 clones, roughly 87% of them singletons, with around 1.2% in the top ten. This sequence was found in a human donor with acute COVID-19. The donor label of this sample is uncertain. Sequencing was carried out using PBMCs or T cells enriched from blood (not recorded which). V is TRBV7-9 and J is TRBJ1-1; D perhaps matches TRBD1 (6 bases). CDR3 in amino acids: CASSDDRLSGAFF. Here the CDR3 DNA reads TGTGCCAGCAGCGACGACAGGTTAAGTGGGGCTTTCTTT.